This T cell receptor beta chain was sequenced for a study of blood T cells in healthy people across ages. Every participating donor contributed roughly 11 milliliters of peripheral blood through a draw. A sample-barcoded 5' primer and a J-beta primer mix were used in a second PCR of roughly 7 to 11 cycles. The authors tagged each cDNA molecule using a template-switch adaptor with 12 random nucleotides. MiXCR, applied by TCRdb to the 5' RACE reads, yields one record per CDR3 protein. The sample lists some 760,000 distinct CDR3 sequences, 20% to 25% occurring once. This same sample was also taken into another study, of T cells of mothers and their children. As that report states: Around 3 million TCR beta reads per child versus over 10 million per mother. Related and unrelated pairs show TCR recombination output that thymic selection shapes similarly.

The receptor comes from a boy between 5 and 17 years old in good health. What was sequenced was blood.

CDR3 sequence: CASSFMPLGETQYF. CDR3 in DNA: TGTGCCAGCAGCTTCATGCCCTTAGGAGAGACCCAGTACTTC. The chain is built from TRBV7-2 and TRBJ2-5; no firm D call. The V end lost 3 bases, the J end lost 4 bases, and 12 bases lay between the germline ends. The CDR3 length is 14 residues. In germline, CDR1 is SGHTA, CDR2 FQGNSA.